These 18 T cell receptor beta chains were all obtained from the same sample, sequenced in a study of CD8 T cells in ankylosing spondylitis (dated by TCRdb to 2017 to 2019). Libraries were built with 5' RACE. The data were produced on an Illumina HiSeq 2500. TCRdb cleaned the public reads at Q25 with fastp, built clones with MiXCR and kept in-frame beta chains. CDR3 protein sequences are deduplicated, and each keeps its most common genes and DNA. In this sample the table shows under 130,000 distinct CDR3 sequences, approximately 25% of which occur a single time. The ten largest clones add up to over 9% of the sample. The sequenced sample consisted of synovial fluid, either unsorted or a sorted T cell fraction (not recorded which). The receptors here all came from a male donor with ankylosing spondylitis.

At least ten counts were recorded for this clonotype. The chain is built from TRBV29-1 and TRBJ2-5; no reliable D call. The V and J ends lost 6 bases and 5 bases respectively, with 13 bases between them. The CDR3 extends over 12 amino acids. The germline gives CDR1 SQVTM, CDR2 ANQGSEA. DNA for the CDR3: TGCAGCGTAGCGAGACTCCGGGAGACCCAGTACTTC. It yields the protein CSVARLRETQYF.

By its share, this clonotype is medium-sized (0.01 to 0.1%). This sequence joins TRBV2 and TRBJ1-6, with 9 bases matching TRBD1. The V segment lost 8 bases and the J segment 10 bases; nucleotides outside the gene matches: 12. This CDR3 has 15 residues. CDR1 is SNHLY and CDR2 is FYNNEI in the germline V gene. This CDR3 reads CASGSQGARGSPLHF. For the CDR3, the DNA is TGTGCCAGCGGATCACAGGGGGCGAGGGGGTCACCCCTCCACTTT.

The chain employs TRBV15 and TRBJ2-1; D unclear. V lost 0 bases, J lost 1 base, and 7 bases lay in between. In germline, CDR1 is LNHNV, CDR2 YYDKDF (reference sequence). This CDR3 has 15 amino acids. The CDR3 here is CATSRDQVSYNEQFF. DNA for the CDR3: TGTGCCACCAGCAGAGATCAGGTGTCCTACAATGAGCAGTTCTTC. The entire variable domain, with the rest obtained from reference TRBV15 and TRBJ2-1, is as follows: DAMVIQNPRYQVTQFGKPVTLSCSQTLNHNVMYWYQQKSSQAPKLLFHYYDKDFNNEADTPDNFQSRRPNTSFCFLDIRSPGLGDTAMYLCATSRDQVSYNEQFFGPGTRLTVL.

V and J are TRBV5-1 and TRBJ1-1, with D uncertain. With 0 bases removed from V and 6 bases from J, the gap between germline ends came to 9 bases. Germline loops: CDR1 SGHRS, CDR2 YFSETQ. This CDR3 contains 13 residues. Written as DNA, the CDR3 is TGCGCCAGCAGCTTGGAGCGTATTGCTGAAGCTTTCTTT. Translation gives CASSLERIAEAFF.

V usage is TRBV11-2 and J usage is TRBJ2-2, with 8 bases identical to TRBD1. V gave up 0 bases and J gave up 7 bases; unmatched junction bases: 7. Germline lookup yields CDR1 SGHAT and CDR2 FQNNGV. This CDR3 has 16 residues. The CDR3 bases are TGTGCCAGCAGCTTAGATCGGCAGGGGGCAGGCGGGGAGCTGTTTTTT. Translation: CASSLDRQGAGGELFF.

This clonotype showed up many times. The rearrangement links TRBV10-2 to TRBJ1-5; no clear D. The V and J ends lost 4 bases and 4 bases respectively, with 8 bases between them. Germline lookup yields CDR1 WSHSY and CDR2 SAAADI. This CDR3 is 13 amino acids long. For the CDR3, the DNA is TGCGCCAGCAGTGTTCAGCAGAATCAGCCCCAGCATTTT. As protein: CASSVQQNQPQHF.

At least ten counts were recorded for this clonotype. The CDR3 spells CASSLLRNTEAFF. The CDR3 region has the DNA TGTGCCAGCAGCTTGTTGCGGAACACTGAAGCTTTCTTT. The J gene is TRBJ1-1, the V gene TRBV5-5; D is ambiguous. Looked up from germline, CDR1 is SGHKS and CDR2 is YYEKEE (reference sequence). The CDR3 has 13 amino acids. The V end lost 1 base, the J end lost 1 base, and 5 bases lay between the germline ends.

This clonotype was recorded only once. The V and J genes are TRBV30 and TRBJ1-1; a weak D match, TRBD1 (6 bases). The CDR3 sequence is 16 residues long. Germline V gene data show CDR1 as GTSNPN and CDR2 as SVGIG (reference sequence). V gave up 0 bases and J gave up 1 base, with 15 bases separating them. CDR3 nucleotides: TGTGCCTGGAGTGTGGGTTTGGACAGAGAGAACACTGAAGCTTTCTTT. This codes for CAWSVGLDRENTEAFF.

The V call is TRBV7-2, the J call TRBJ2-2; D remains unclear. The CDR3 has 13 residues. Germline V gene data show CDR1 as SGHTA and CDR2 as FQGNSA. The V end lost 1 base, the J end lost 4 bases, and 4 bases lay between the germline ends. CDR3 region: CASSLEPTGELFF. The CDR3 region has the DNA TGTGCCAGCAGCTTAGAACCCACCGGGGAGCTGTTTTTT.

This clonotype was detected many times. The rearrangement uses TRBV2 and TRBJ2-3; D perhaps matches TRBD2 (6 bases). Germline V gene lookup returns CDR1 SNHLY and CDR2 FYNNEI. The germline V and J ends were trimmed by 8 bases and 0 bases, with 12 bases remaining between them. CDR3 length: 14 amino acids. CDR3 nucleotides: TGTGCCAGCTCGTGGGGGGTTAGCACAGATACGCAGTATTTT. This codes for CASSWGVSTDTQYF. Full variable domain (missing parts from reference TRBV2 and TRBJ2-3): EPEVTQTPSHQVTQMGQEVILRCVPISNHLYFYWYRQILGQKVEFLVSFYNNEISEKSEIFDDQFSVERPDGSNFTLKIRSTKLEDSAMYFCASSWGVSTDTQYFGPGTRLTVL.

This chain joins TRBV5-1 and TRBJ2-3, with D perhaps matching TRBD2 (6 bases). V shed 0 bases and J shed 4 bases, with 12 bases lying between them. Germline CDR1 is SGHRS and CDR2 is YFSETQ. The CDR3 spans 15 residues. The CDR3 nucleotides are TGCGCCAGCAGCTTGGTGTCGGCGGGATCAGATACGCAGTATTTT. Encoded protein: CASSLVSAGSDTQYF.

This chain uses TRBV15 with TRBJ2-3; D unclear. V lost 4 bases, J lost 3 bases, and 14 bases lay in between. The length of the CDR3 is 15 residues. Germline CDR1 and CDR2: LNHNV and YYDKDF (reference sequence). The CDR3 bases are TGTGCCACCAGCACACCCAAAGGACGGACAGATACGCAGTATTTT. This gives the protein CATSTPKGRTDTQYF.

The V gene is TRBV11-3, the J gene TRBJ1-1; a weak D match, TRBD1 (5 bases). Germline V gene sequence: CDR1 SGHNT, CDR2 YENEEA. The ends were cut back, 5 bases at V and 4 bases at J, with 14 bases in the middle. The CDR3 length is 14 residues. The CDR3 here is CASSLMGGGTEAFF. Written as DNA, the CDR3 is TGTGCCAGCAGCCTTATGGGTGGGGGCACTGAAGCTTTCTTT.

This chain's CDR3 is CASSNGTKNIQYF. In nucleotides, the CDR3 is TGTGCCAGCAGTAACGGCACCAAAAACATTCAGTACTTC. V usage is TRBV6-7 and J usage is TRBJ2-4; D unresolved. TRBV6-7 is an open reading frame whose function is uncertain. This CDR3 spans 13 amino acids. V was clipped by 5 bases and J by 2 bases, with 7 bases between them.

Many counts were recorded for this clonotype. The rearrangement links TRBV15 to TRBJ1-1, with 8 bases identical to TRBD1. There are 18 residues in the CDR3. From germline, CDR1 is LNHNV and CDR2 YYDKDF (reference sequence). V lost 1 base and J lost 1; bases outside the gene matches: 11. The CDR3 reads CATSRVSGRGPKNTEAFF. The CDR3 region has the DNA TGTGCCACCAGCAGAGTGTCTGGCAGGGGGCCCAAGAACACTGAAGCTTTCTTT.

This clonotype was picked up many times. V gene TRBV7-9 combines with J gene TRBJ1-1; 7 positions agree with TRBD1. The CDR3 length is 14 residues. Trimming took 3 bases from V and 7 from J; bases not matched to a gene: 8. Looked up from germline, CDR1 is SEHNR and CDR2 is FQNEAQ (reference sequence). The CDR3 region is CASSFIRGQDEAFF. As DNA, the CDR3 is TGTGCCAGCAGCTTTATAAGAGGACAGGATGAAGCTTTCTTT.

CDR3 region: CSASLQVAGGPRNEQFF. CDR3 bases: TGCAGTGCTAGCCTCCAAGTAGCGGGAGGGCCTAGAAATGAGCAGTTCTTC. The chain couples TRBV20-1 to TRBJ2-1; TRBD2 matches at 11 bases. The V gene's germline CDR1 is DFQATT and CDR2 SNEGSKA (reference sequence). V lost 3 bases to trimming and J lost 7 bases; unmatched junction nucleotides: 14. This CDR3 contains 17 residues.

J is TRBJ2-7 and V is TRBV9, with TRBD1 matching over 10 bases. Germline V CDR1 and CDR2: SGDLS, YYNGEE. J lost 5 bases, V lost 4 bases, and 9 bases had no gene match. This CDR3 spans 15 amino acids. The CDR3 protein is CASSPQGTGVDEQYF. The CDR3 DNA follows: TGTGCCAGCAGCCCTCAAGGGACAGGGGTGGACGAGCAGTACTTC.